This T cell receptor beta chain originates from a study of cytomegalovirus exposure and HLA in healthy donors. Study-level points and caveats: More clonal expansion characterized HLA-associated TCR beta chains than equally common others in a later analysis. According to the study, roughly 160 TCR beta chains were cytomegalovirus-associated. Whilst most TCR sequences proved rare, a subset of public TCRs occurred across many donors. Excluded: some indistinguishable V segments such as TRBV6-2 and TRBV6-3.

Researchers ran the PCR with 60 Vbeta and 13 Jbeta primers. Data came from immunoSEQ multiplex PCR; TCRdb stores just in-frame clones and leaves some out. The data hold some 40,000 clones, with around 85% observed a single time. About this clone: The antigen is undetermined.

This CDR3 region has 15 residues. Germline V gene data show CDR1 as ENHRY and CDR2 as SYGVKD. The V and J ends lost 10 bases and 1 base, in that order; junction bases with no gene match: 7. The chain couples TRBV10-3 to TRBJ1-3; 10 nucleotides align to TRBD1. Sequenced: PBMCs. This clonotype was sampled from a man aged 50-60 years in good health and CMV-seronegative. The CDR3: CASNDRGQSGNTIYF. The CDR3 DNA reads TGTGCCAGCAATGACAGGGGGCAATCTGGAAACACCATATATTTT.